The clone carrying this TCR beta chain was counted ten times or more. The entry originates in a study of neurological immune-mediated disorders. TCRdb re-analysed the 5' RACE reads in MiXCR, keeping a single row per CDR3 protein. The sample contains over 60,000 distinct CDR3 sequences, 4% to 6% of which appear only once. The specimen was PBMCs. The sequence derives from a woman aged 25 to 39 with multiple sclerosis.

The CDR3 reads CASPLAQPQHF. The CDR3 bases are TGTGCCAGCCCCTTGGCCCAGCCCCAGCATTTT. The genes are TRBV7-2 and TRBJ1-5; D not resolved. V dropped 8 bases and J dropped 7 bases, with 9 bases sitting between them. The CDR3 is made up of 11 amino acids. Germline V gives CDR1 SGHTA, CDR2 FQGNSA.